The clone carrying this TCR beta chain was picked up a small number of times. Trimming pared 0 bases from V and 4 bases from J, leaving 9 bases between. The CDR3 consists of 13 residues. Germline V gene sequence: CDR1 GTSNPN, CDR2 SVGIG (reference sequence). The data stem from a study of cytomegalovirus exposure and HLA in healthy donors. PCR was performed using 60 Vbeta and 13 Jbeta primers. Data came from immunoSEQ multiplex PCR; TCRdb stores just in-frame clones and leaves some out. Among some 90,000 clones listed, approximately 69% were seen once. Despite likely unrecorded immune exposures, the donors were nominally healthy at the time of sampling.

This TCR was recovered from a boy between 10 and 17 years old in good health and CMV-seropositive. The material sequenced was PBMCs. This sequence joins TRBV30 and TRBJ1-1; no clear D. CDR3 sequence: CAWSVLRGTEAFF. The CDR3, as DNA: TGTGCCTGGAGTGTCCTAAGAGGCACTGAAGCTTTCTTT.